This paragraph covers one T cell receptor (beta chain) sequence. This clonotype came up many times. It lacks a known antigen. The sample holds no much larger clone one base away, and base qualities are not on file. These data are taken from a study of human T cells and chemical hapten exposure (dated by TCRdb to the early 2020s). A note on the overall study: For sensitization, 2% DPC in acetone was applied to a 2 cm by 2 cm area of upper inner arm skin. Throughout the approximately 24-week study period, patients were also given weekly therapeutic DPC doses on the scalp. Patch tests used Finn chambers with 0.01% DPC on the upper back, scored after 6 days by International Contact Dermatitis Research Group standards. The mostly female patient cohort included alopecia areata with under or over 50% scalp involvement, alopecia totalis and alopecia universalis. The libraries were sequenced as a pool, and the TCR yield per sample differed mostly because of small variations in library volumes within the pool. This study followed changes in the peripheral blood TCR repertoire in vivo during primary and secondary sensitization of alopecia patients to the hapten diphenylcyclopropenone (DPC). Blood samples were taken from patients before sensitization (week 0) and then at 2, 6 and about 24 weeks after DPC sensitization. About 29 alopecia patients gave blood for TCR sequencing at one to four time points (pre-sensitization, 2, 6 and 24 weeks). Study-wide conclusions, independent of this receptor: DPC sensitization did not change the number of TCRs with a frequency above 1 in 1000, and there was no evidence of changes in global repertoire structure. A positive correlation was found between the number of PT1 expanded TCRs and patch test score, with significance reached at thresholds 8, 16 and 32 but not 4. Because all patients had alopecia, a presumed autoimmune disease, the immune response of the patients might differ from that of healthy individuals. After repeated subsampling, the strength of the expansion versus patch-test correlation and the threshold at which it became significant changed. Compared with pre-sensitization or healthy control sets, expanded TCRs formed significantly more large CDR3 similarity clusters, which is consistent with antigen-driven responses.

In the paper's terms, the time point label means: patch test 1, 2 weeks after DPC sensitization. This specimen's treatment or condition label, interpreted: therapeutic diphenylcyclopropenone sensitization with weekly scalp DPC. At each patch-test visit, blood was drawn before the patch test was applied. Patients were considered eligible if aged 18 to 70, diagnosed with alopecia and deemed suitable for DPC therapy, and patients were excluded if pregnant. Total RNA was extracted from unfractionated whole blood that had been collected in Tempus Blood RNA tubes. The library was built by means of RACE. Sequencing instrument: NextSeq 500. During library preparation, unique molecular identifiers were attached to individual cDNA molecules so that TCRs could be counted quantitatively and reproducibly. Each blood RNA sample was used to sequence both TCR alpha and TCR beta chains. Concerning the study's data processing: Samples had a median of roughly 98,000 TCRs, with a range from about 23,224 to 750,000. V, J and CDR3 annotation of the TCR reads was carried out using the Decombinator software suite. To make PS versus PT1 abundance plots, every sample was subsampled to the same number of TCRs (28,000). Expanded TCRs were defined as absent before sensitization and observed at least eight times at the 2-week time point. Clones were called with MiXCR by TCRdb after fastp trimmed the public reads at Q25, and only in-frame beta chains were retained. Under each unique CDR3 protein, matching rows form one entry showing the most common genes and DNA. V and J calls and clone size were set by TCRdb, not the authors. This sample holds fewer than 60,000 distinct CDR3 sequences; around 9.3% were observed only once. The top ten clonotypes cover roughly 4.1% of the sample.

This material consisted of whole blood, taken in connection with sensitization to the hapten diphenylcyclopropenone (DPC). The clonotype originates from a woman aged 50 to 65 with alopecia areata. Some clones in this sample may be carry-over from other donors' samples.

The CDR3 region has the sequence CASSFAGTITYEQYF. The bases read TGTGCCAGCAGCTTCGCCGGGACAATCACCTACGAGCAGTACTTC. The rearranged chain carries TRBV5-6 and TRBJ2-7, with TRBD1 tentatively as D gene (6 bases match). Taken from the germline V gene, the CDR1 and CDR2 loops are SGHDT and YYEEEE. From its cysteine to its phenylalanine, the CDR3 spans 15 amino acids. Only CDR3 DNA remains: 45 bases, in frame from the first base. The V and J ends are trimmed by 2 bases and 2 bases, leaving 14 bases between them.